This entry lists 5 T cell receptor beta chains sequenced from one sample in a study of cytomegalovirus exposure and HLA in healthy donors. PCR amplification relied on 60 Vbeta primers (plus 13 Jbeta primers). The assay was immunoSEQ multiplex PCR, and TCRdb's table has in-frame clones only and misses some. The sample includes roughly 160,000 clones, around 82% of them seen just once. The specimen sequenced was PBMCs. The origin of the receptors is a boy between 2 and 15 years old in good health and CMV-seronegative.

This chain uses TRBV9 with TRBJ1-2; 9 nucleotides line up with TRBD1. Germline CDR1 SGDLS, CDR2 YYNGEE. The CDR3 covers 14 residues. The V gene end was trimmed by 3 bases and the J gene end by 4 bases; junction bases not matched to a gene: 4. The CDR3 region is CASSAGGQGYGYTF. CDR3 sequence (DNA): TGTGCCAGCAGCGCGGGGGGACAGGGCTATGGCTACACCTTC.

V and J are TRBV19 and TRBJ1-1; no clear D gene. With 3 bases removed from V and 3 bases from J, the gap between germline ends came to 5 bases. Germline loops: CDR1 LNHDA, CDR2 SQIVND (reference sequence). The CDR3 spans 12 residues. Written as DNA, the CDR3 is TGTGCCAGTAGTATGGCGGACACTGAAGCTTTCTTT. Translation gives CASSMADTEAFF.

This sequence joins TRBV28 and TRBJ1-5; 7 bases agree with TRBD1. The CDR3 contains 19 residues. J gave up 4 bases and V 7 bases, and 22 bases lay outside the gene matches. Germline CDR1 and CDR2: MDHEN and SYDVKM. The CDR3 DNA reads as TGTGCCAGCAAAACTTTGGGGATTCGGGACAGTTACTCGAATCAGCCCCAGCATTTT. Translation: CASKTLGIRDSYSNQPQHF.

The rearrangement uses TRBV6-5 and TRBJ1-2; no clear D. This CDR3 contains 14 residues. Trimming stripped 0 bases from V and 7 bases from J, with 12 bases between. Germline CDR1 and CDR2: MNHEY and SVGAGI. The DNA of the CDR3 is TGTGCCAGCAGTTACTCAGCAGGCTATAGTGGCTACACCTTC. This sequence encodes CASSYSAGYSGYTF.

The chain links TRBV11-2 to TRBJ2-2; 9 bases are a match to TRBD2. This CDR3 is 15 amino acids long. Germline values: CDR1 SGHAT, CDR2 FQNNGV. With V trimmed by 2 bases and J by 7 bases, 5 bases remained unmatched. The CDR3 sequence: CASSLIAGAYGELFF. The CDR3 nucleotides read TGTGCCAGCAGCTTAATAGCGGGAGCATACGGGGAGCTGTTTTTT.